These 11 T cell receptor beta chains originate from one sample sequenced in a study of CD8+ T cells in alopecia areata. Sequencing used cDNA as its template, made by extracting RNA and reverse transcribing it. Data came from immunoSEQ multiplex PCR; TCRdb stores just in-frame clones and leaves some out. This table has more than 200,000 clones, approximately 65% appearing once. Indicated treatment: oral pan-JAK inhibitor, 5-10 mg twice daily. The sequenced sample was CD4+ T cells sorted from blood, obtained between weeks 43 and 45, from a patient treated with tofacitinib. The receptors here all came from a human donor with alopecia areata.

The chain combines TRBV27 with TRBJ1-4; weak D call: TRBD1 (6 bases). V shed 1 base and J shed 11 bases, with 11 bases lying between them. The CDR3 runs to 13 residues. Germline V gene sequence: CDR1 MNHEY, CDR2 SMNVEV (reference sequence). CDR3 in DNA: TGTGCCAGCAGTTTATTAGGGGGTTGGAAACTGTTTTTT. Encoded protein: CASSLLGGWKLFF.

The genes are TRBV29-1 and TRBJ2-7; D is unresolved. This CDR3 region has 15 residues. In germline, CDR1 is SQVTM, CDR2 ANQGSEA. The V and J ends lost 4 bases and 4 bases respectively, with 20 bases between them. CDR3 residues: CSVVVGILRPYEQYF. The DNA for the CDR3 is TGCAGCGTTGTGGTGGGGATCCTTAGGCCTTACGAGCAGTACTTC.

The chain uses TRBV5-1 and TRBJ2-3, with 7 positions matching TRBD1. Germline V gene data show CDR1 as SGHRS and CDR2 as YFSETQ. V was pared by 4 bases and J by 5 bases, with 7 bases of the junction left unmatched. CDR3 length: 14 amino acids. The CDR3 here is CASSLDRVGDTQYF. DNA of the CDR3: TGCGCCAGCAGCCTTGACAGGGTGGGAGATACGCAGTATTTT.

V usage is TRBV4-3 and J usage is TRBJ2-1; 7 positions match TRBD1. CDR3 length equals 16 residues. The trim removed 4 bases at V and 6 bases at J, leaving 12 bases unmatched. Per the germline V gene, CDR1 is LGHNA and CDR2 is YSLEER. The CDR3 DNA sequence: TGCGCCAGCAGCCGAGCGACAGGGTCTGGGGTCAATGAGCAGTTCTTC. Its translation: CASSRATGSGVNEQFF.

V usage is TRBV2 and J usage is TRBJ2-2, with 10 nucleotides matching TRBD2. Germline CDR1 and CDR2: SNHLY and FYNNEI. J gave up 2 bases and V 7 bases, and 4 bases lay outside the gene matches. This CDR3 is 15 amino acids long. CDR3 loop: CASNGLAVNTGELFF. For the CDR3, the DNA is TGTGCCAGCAACGGACTAGCGGTAAACACCGGGGAGCTGTTTTTT.

This clone was found a few times. The CDR3 is CSVVGRRQETQYF. CDR3 in DNA: TGCAGCGTTGTGGGACGCCGACAAGAGACCCAGTACTTC. V gene TRBV29-1 combines with J gene TRBJ2-5; D is perhaps TRBD1 or TRBD2 (5 bases each). This CDR3 spans 13 amino acids. V lost 4 bases and J lost 2, with 11 bases in between. Germline CDR1 and CDR2: SQVTM and ANQGSEA.

The V call is TRBV18, the J call TRBJ2-7, with D possibly being TRBD1 (6 bases). CDR3 size: 13 residues. V lost 1 base and J lost 3, with 7 bases in between. Per the germline V gene, CDR1 is KGHSH and CDR2 is LQKENI. In DNA, the CDR3 is TGTGCCAGCTCACCACAACAGGGCTACGAGCAGTACTTC. Protein product: CASSPQQGYEQYF.

The rearrangement joins TRBV5-1 to TRBJ1-6, with D possibly TRBD1 on 6 matching bases. V was clipped by 6 bases and J by 3 bases, with 13 bases between them. The germline V gene encodes CDR1 SGHRS and CDR2 YFSETQ. The CDR3 spans 15 residues. The CDR3 reads CASTSDRLYNSPLHF. DNA for the CDR3: TGCGCCAGCACCTCCGACAGGCTCTATAATTCACCCCTCCACTTT.

The genes are TRBV7-3 and TRBJ2-6; D not resolved. The V and J ends lost 2 bases and 0 bases respectively, with 5 bases between them. The V gene's germline CDR1 is SGHTA and CDR2 FQGTGA. CDR3 size: 15 residues. The CDR3 loop reads CASSLDVSGANVLTF. The CDR3 DNA is TGTGCCAGCAGCTTAGACGTCTCTGGGGCCAACGTCCTGACTTTC.

This clone occurred once. The rearrangement joins TRBV7-2 to TRBJ2-3, with D perhaps being TRBD1 or TRBD2 (7 bases each). In germline, CDR1 is SGHTA, CDR2 FQGNSA. This CDR3 comprises 17 residues. Between the trimmed V and J ends, which lost 3 bases and 9 bases, there was a span of 25 bases. This CDR3 reads CASSFELATRTQGTQYF. As DNA, the CDR3 is TGTGCCAGCAGCTTTGAACTAGCGACCCGGACACAGGGGACGCAGTATTTT.

The V gene is TRBV29-1, the J gene TRBJ1-1; D possibly corresponds to TRBD1 (6 bases). This CDR3 contains 14 residues. Between the trimmed V and J ends, which lost 4 bases and 5 bases, there was a span of 17 bases. Per the germline V gene, CDR1 is SQVTM and CDR2 is ANQGSEA. The CDR3 DNA reads TGCAGCGTTGTGGTTCCAGGGGTCAGGACTGAAGCTTTCTTT. Translated: CSVVVPGVRTEAFF.